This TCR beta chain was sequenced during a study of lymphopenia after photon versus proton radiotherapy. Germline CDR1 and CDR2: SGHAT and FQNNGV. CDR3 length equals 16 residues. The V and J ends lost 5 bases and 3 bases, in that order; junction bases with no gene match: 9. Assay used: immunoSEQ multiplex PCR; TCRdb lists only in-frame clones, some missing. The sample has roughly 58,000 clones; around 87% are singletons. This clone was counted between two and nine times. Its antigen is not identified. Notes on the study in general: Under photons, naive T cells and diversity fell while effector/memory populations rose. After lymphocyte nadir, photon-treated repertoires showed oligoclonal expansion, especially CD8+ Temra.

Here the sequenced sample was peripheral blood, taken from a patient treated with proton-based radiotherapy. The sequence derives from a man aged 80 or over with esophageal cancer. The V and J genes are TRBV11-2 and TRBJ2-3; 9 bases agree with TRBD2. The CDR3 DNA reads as TGTGCCAGCAGCCTCCGGGGTAGCGGGGGAACAGATACGCAGTATTTT. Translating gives CASSLRGSGGTDTQYF.